Here is one TCR beta chain with its context. Its antigen is unknown. Base-call qualities are not available, and no considerably larger clone is one nucleotide away. This sample is part of a study of shared clonotypes between healthy human individuals (TCRdb year 2020). Study-level background: A few men and a couple of women, aged 18 to 49 years, made up the cohort. The study deeply sequenced blood TCR repertoires of 5 or 6 healthy adults to estimate repertoire size and the extent of clonotype sharing between individuals. To increase sequencing depth and limit assay-specific biases, TCR repertoire library preparation and sequencing were carried out by different laboratories using diverse techniques. For each donor, CD4 naive and CD4 memory were each given three plates, CD8 naive was given two plates, and CD8 memory was given one plate. Per donor, leukapheresis produced somewhere between about 0.8 and 9 billion PBMCs. What the study reported, not specific to this receptor: Naive subsets generally had larger estimated clonotype richness than memory subsets. Compared with non-shared clonotypes, clonotypes shared by all four sorted-subset donors had higher generation probabilities. Even with the large sequencing depth, rarefaction of the sorted-subset datasets indicated that sequencing was incomplete. Pairwise subsampling indicated that sequencing depth was expected to affect the degree of clonotype sharing among donors. Because the study included only a small number of donors, the genetic and exposure-history diversity represented was limited. When several donors were compared, the shared fraction of clonotypes was roughly 4.8% for naive CD4, 3% to 4% for naive CD8, roughly 2.5% for memory CD4, and 0.4% for memory CD8. Sampling was restricted to blood, and TCR repertoires in tissues likely differ from the TCR repertoires found in blood.

The donors were healthy, HIV-negative adults with no recently reported acute infections or vaccinations. Every donor was a Caucasian adult residing in Nashville, Tennessee, USA. Magnetic negative selection was used to enrich CD4+ T cells, after which naive cells were positively selected on CD45RA and the negative fraction became the memory subset. After blood collection by leukapheresis, PBMCs were isolated using Ficoll-Histopaque density gradient centrifugation and then cryopreserved in the vapor phase of liquid nitrogen. Analytical flow cytometry was used to check the purity and quantity of each magnetically sorted T cell population. Genomic DNA was isolated from each sorted fraction and quantified by UV absorbance on a Nanodrop 2000c. Using the deep immunoSEQ assay, TCR CDR3 regions were amplified from genomic DNA by multiplex PCR. Genomic DNA extracted from each cell subset was distributed evenly over all wells of several immunoSEQ 96-well plates, and each plate served as one replicate. For sorted subsets, approximately 210 ng of genomic DNA, equivalent to about 30,000 T cell genomes, went into each replicate PCR. Purified libraries were measured with a Qubit 3.0 fluorometer, size-checked on a Bioanalyzer 2100, and measured again with the KAPA Library Quantification kit. Every immunoSEQ 96-well plate was sequenced on a separate single-read 150-cycle Illumina NextSeq 550 flow cell. In the paper's pipeline: Because only junctional sequences without quality scores were contained in the immunoSEQ output, filtering matching that applied to full-length reads could not be performed. To assign V/J genes and CDR3, sequences were annotated using PyIR, a Python wrapper for IgBLAST v1.9, with IMGT germline references. Reads were filtered out if the reads had weak V/J assignments (E-value above 1e-6), no CDR3, stop codons, out-of-frame junctions, or ambiguous translated residues. V3J clonotypes were defined by identical inferred V gene, J gene, and CDR3 amino acid sequence. To compute the percentage overlap between repertoires, the number of shared unique clonotypes was divided by the size of the smaller repertoire. RTK rarefaction, the Chao1 estimator, and Recon v2.1 estimates of unobserved clonotypes were used to assess repertoire richness. Generation probabilities for all TCRbeta clonotypes obtained by the gDNA method from a handful of donors were computed using OLGA. Sourced from immuneACCESS, this table was stored by TCRdb with only in-frame sequences that have V and J called. A share of the clones is absent; for the studies checked, an unresolved V gene accounts for under half, and the remainder has no known explanation. V and J calls plus clone size are reproduced from that table; the DNA served to infer D and trimming. This sample lists approximately 500,000 clones; 90% to 96% were detected once. The ten largest clones capture about 0.057% of the sample.

The CDR3 numbers 14 residues from cysteine through phenylalanine. The entry retains the CDR3 DNA only, 42 bases that are in frame from base 1. V loses 8 bases of germline sequence and J loses 0 bases, and the interval between the two ends is 13 bases. In the germline V gene, CDR1 corresponds to MNHEY and CDR2 to SVGAGI. Material for sequencing was naive CD4+ T cells sorted from blood. The cell subset or site label of this sample denotes: CD45RA+ positively selected. The source of this sequence is a woman aged 25 to 39 in good health. Rearrangement joined TRBV6-5 to TRBJ1-1; confidence is insufficient to name the D gene. The nucleotide sequence reads TGTGCCAGCTCCCCCCTTTCCATGAACACTGAAGCTTTCTTT. Translated, it reads CASSPLSMNTEAFF.